Each of the 18 T cell receptor beta chains below was sequenced from the same sample in a study of T cells in localized non-small cell lung cancer. Sequencing was performed with immunoSEQ multiplex PCR; in TCRdb, only in-frame clones are kept and a portion is missing. The sample yields under 40,000 clones, around 84% seen once. This specimen consisted of peripheral blood, obtained before any cancer treatment. All receptors derive from a male donor at least 60 years old with stage III lung adenocarcinoma.

The chain recombines TRBV19 with TRBJ2-7; no reliable D call. The CDR3 is made up of 15 amino acids. V lost 2 bases and J lost 2, with 13 bases in between. Germline V gives CDR1 LNHDA, CDR2 SQIVND (reference sequence). The CDR3 loop reads CASSISEVGAYEQYF. CDR3 nucleotides: TGTGCCAGTAGTATATCAGAGGTAGGAGCCTACGAGCAGTACTTC.

The chain has TRBV2 and TRBJ2-7; D is uncertain. V was shortened by 3 bases and J by 6 bases, with 15 bases between the two germline ends. Germline V gene sequence: CDR1 SNHLY, CDR2 FYNNEI. The CDR3 sequence is 14 residues long. This chain's CDR3 is CASSDVQAISEQYF. Here the CDR3 DNA reads TGTGCCAGCAGTGATGTGCAGGCGATAAGCGAGCAGTACTTC.

CDR3 nucleotide sequence: TGTGCCAGCAGTGTGGGACAGGACTTTTATCAGCCCCAGCATTTT. Protein product: CASSVGQDFYQPQHF. This chain links TRBV6-1 with TRBJ1-5; 8 bases map to TRBD1. From germline, CDR1 is MNHNS and CDR2 SASEGT. V gave up 4 bases and J gave up 5 bases; unmatched junction bases: 7. The length of the CDR3 is 15 residues.

The rearrangement uses TRBV19 and TRBJ2-1; 11 nucleotides match TRBD1. Trimming cost V 5 bases and J 4 bases; bases outside gene matches: 4. CDR1 and CDR2 from the germline V gene are LNHDA and SQIVND (reference sequence). The CDR3 is 15 residues long. In DNA, the CDR3 is TGTGCCAGTAGTCTCCGGGACAGGGGGTACAATGAGCAGTTCTTC. Amino acid sequence: CASSLRDRGYNEQFF.

As for this clone: In the same sample, other DNA sequences code for this CDR3. The chain joins TRBV7-9 to TRBJ1-3; 9 nucleotides agree with TRBD1. The CDR3 sequence is 15 residues long. Germline trimming cut 5 bases from V and 0 bases from J; bases unmatched to any gene: 2. CDR1 is SEHNR and CDR2 is FQNEAQ in the germline V gene (reference sequence). Written as DNA, the CDR3 is TGTGCCAGCAGCAAACAGGGGGCCTCTGGAAACACCATATATTTT. Its protein is CASSKQGASGNTIYF.

The chain employs TRBV28 and TRBJ1-4; 9 nucleotides agree with TRBD1. Germline CDR1 is MDHEN and CDR2 is SYDVKM. V shed 1 base, J shed 5 bases, and the junction held 2 bases outside the gene matches. The CDR3 covers 15 residues. The CDR3 sequence is CASSLLGTGNEKLFF. The CDR3 nucleotides are TGTGCCAGCAGTTTATTAGGGACAGGGAATGAAAAACTGTTTTTT. The whole variable domain, filled in from reference TRBV28 and TRBJ1-4, reads DVKVTQSSRYLVKRTGEKVFLECVQDMDHENMFWYRQDPGLGLRLIYFSYDVKMKEKGDIPEGYSVSREKKERFSLILESASTNQTSMYLCASSLLGTGNEKLFFGSGTQLSVL.

This chain uses TRBV7-9 with TRBJ2-7, with D possibly matching TRBD1 (5 bases). Deletions cut 2 bases from V and 3 bases from J, with 5 bases between. The germline CDR1 and CDR2 sequences are SEHNR and FQNEAQ (reference sequence). The CDR3 covers 12 residues. The CDR3 region is CASSLQGYEQYF. DNA of the CDR3: TGTGCCAGCAGCTTACAGGGCTACGAGCAGTACTTC.

This chain uses TRBV7-2 with TRBJ2-3; D unresolved. There are 13 residues in the CDR3. Germline CDR1 reads SGHTA; CDR2 reads FQGNSA. Trimming removed 1 base at V and 3 bases at J, with 5 bases between. CDR3 protein: CASSLGVTDTQYF. In DNA form, the CDR3 reads TGTGCCAGCAGCTTAGGAGTAACAGATACGCAGTATTTT. The full variable domain, its missing parts supplied by reference TRBV7-2 and TRBJ2-3, is GAGVSQSPSNKVTEKGKDVELRCDPISGHTALYWYRQSLGQGLEFLIYFQGNSAPDKSGLPSDRFSAERTGGSVSTLTIQRTQQEDSAVYLCASSLGVTDTQYFGPGTRLTVL.

The chain employs TRBV5-4 and TRBJ1-2, with D maybe TRBD1 (5 bases). V lost 3 bases, J lost 4 bases, and 16 bases lay in between. Germline V gives CDR1 SGHNT, CDR2 YYREEE (reference sequence). The CDR3 is 15 residues long. The CDR3 spells CASSSPTGPGYGYTF. As DNA, the CDR3 is TGTGCCAGCAGCTCCCCGACGGGACCCGGCTATGGCTACACCTTC.

This clone was detected once. The gene calls are TRBV10-3 and TRBJ2-2, with 9 bases that match TRBD1. The germline CDR1 and CDR2 sequences are ENHRY and SYGVKD. V was pared by 5 bases and J by 4 bases, with 5 bases of the junction left unmatched. CDR3 size: 15 residues. This CDR3 reads CAISSGTGPTGELFF. The CDR3 nucleotides are TGTGCCATCAGTTCCGGGACAGGGCCCACCGGGGAGCTGTTTTTT.

This clone is a singleton in its sample. The V gene is TRBV7-8, the J gene TRBJ1-6, with no clear D. CDR3 length: 12 amino acids. V was pared by 3 bases and J by 10 bases, with 7 bases between. Germline lookup yields CDR1 SGHVS and CDR2 FQNEAQ. CDR3 DNA sequence: TGTGCCAGCAGCTTCAGACTCTCACCCCTCCACTTT. It codes for CASSFRLSPLHF. Using reference TRBV7-8 and TRBJ1-6 for the parts outside the CDR3, the full variable domain is GAGVSQSPRYKVAKRGQDVALRCDPISGHVSLFWYQQALGQGPEFLTYFQNEAQLDKSGLPSDRFFAERPEGSVSTLKIQRTQQEDSAVYLCASSFRLSPLHFGNGTRLTVT.

The V gene is TRBV2, the J gene TRBJ1-6, with D perhaps TRBD1 (6 bases). Trimming cost V 5 bases and J 8 bases, with 16 bases left between them. Germline V gene sequence: CDR1 SNHLY, CDR2 FYNNEI. The CDR3 totals 15 residues. In DNA, the CDR3 is TGTGCCAGCAGTTCAGGGGCCATTGGGGATTCACCCCTCCACTTT. This translates into CASSSGAIGDSPLHF.

V usage is TRBV9 and J usage is TRBJ2-3; 8 bases align to TRBD2. Germline V gene sequence: CDR1 SGDLS, CDR2 YYNGEE. The length of the CDR3 is 16 residues. After removal of 3 bases from V and 0 bases from J, the junction contained 6 bases not matched to a gene. Here the CDR3 DNA reads TGTGCCAGCAGCGCTCCAGCGGGGGAGAGCACAGATACGCAGTATTTT. Residues: CASSAPAGESTDTQYF.

The rearrangement links TRBV6-5 to TRBJ2-7; TRBD1 is a possible D gene (6 bases). V was pared by 6 bases and J by 3 bases, with 6 bases between. Germline V gives CDR1 MNHEY, CDR2 SVGAGI. This CDR3 has 11 amino acids. CDR3: CASRDSYEQYF. In DNA, the CDR3 is TGTGCCAGCAGGGACAGCTACGAGCAGTACTTC.

V usage is TRBV19 and J usage is TRBJ1-5; D possibly corresponds to TRBD1 (6 bases). Germline lookup yields CDR1 LNHDA and CDR2 SQIVND (reference sequence). The CDR3 consists of 15 residues. V was trimmed by 7 bases and J by 7 bases, leaving 20 bases between them. CDR3 in amino acids: CASIFAAGATQPQHF. As DNA, the CDR3 is TGTGCCAGTATTTTTGCGGCAGGGGCGACACAGCCCCAGCATTTT. Combining the CDR3 with reference TRBV19 and TRBJ1-5 gives the whole variable domain DGGITQSPKYLFRKEGQNVTLSCEQNLNHDAMYWYRQDPGQGLRLIYYSQIVNDFQKGDIAEGYSVSREKKESFPLTVTSAQKNPTAFYLCASIFAAGATQPQHFGDGTRLSIL.

This clone was observed a single time. The rearrangement joins TRBV7-9 to TRBJ2-5; 8 bases match TRBD2. The CDR3 has 17 amino acids. Trimming cost V 1 base and J 6 bases; bases outside gene matches: 13. Germline V CDR1 and CDR2: SEHNR, FQNEAQ (reference sequence). The CDR3: CASSLGGSGGLGKTQYF. The CDR3 DNA is TGTGCCAGCAGCTTAGGCGGCTCGGGGGGGCTTGGTAAGACCCAGTACTTC.

The rearrangement links TRBV9 to TRBJ1-2; TRBD1 might be the D (5 bases). This CDR3 contains 15 residues. In germline, CDR1 is SGDLS, CDR2 YYNGEE. Trimming pared 3 bases from V and 7 bases from J, leaving 19 bases between. The CDR3 spells CASSAGTSLGGGYTF. The CDR3 DNA follows: TGTGCCAGCAGCGCCGGGACCTCCCTAGGCGGTGGCTACACCTTC.

The chain is built from TRBV30 and TRBJ1-2; D gene ambiguous. This CDR3 is built from 17 residues. V lost 0 bases to trimming and J lost 8 bases, with 25 bases between them. Germline CDR1 and CDR2: GTSNPN and SVGIG (reference sequence). CDR3 coding DNA: TGTGCCTGGAGTGTAGGAAATCTTCATCCGGGGATGGGAGGCTACACCTTC. Translating it yields CAWSVGNLHPGMGGYTF. Supplemented by reference TRBV30 and TRBJ1-2, the full variable domain reads SQTIHQWPATLVQPVGSPLSLECTVEGTSNPNLYWYRQAAGRGLQLLFYSVGIGQISSEVPQNLSASRPQDRQFILSSKKLLLSDSGFYLCAWSVGNLHPGMGGYTFGSGTRLTVV.